This T cell receptor (beta chain) was recovered during a study of shared clonotypes between healthy human individuals. Turning to the study itself: A donor's plate count was three for CD4 naive and three for CD4 memory; CD8 naive had two and CD8 memory one. General study points: Shared clonotypes across all four donors exceeded non-shared ones in generation probability. Large sequencing depth failed to make sorted-subset sequencing complete, rarefaction showed.

Details on this clone: The antigen remains unidentified.

Here immunoSEQ multiplex PCR was the method, and the copy in TCRdb shows in-frame clones only, minus some. The data show nearly 1 million clones, 60% to 85% seen once. The CDR3 consists of 15 residues. Germline V gene lookup returns CDR1 SGHTA and CDR2 FQGNSA. The V and J ends lost 5 bases and 5 bases, in that order; junction bases with no gene match: 6. Input material: memory CD4+ T cells sorted from blood. Subset reported: CD45RA-negative fraction. The source of this sequence is a man aged 18 to 30 in good health. The rearrangement links TRBV7-2 to TRBJ1-5; 10 nucleotides align to TRBD1. CDR3 in amino acids: CASSTRTGGDQPQHF. DNA for the CDR3: TGTGCCAGCAGCACCCGGACAGGGGGGGATCAGCCCCAGCATTTT.